The T cell receptor (beta chain) under discussion was sequenced for a study of shared clonotypes between healthy human individuals. Regarding the study as a whole: With few donors, the genetic and exposure-history diversity represented was limited.

V dropped 5 bases and J dropped 3; count of bases not matched to a gene: 7. Per the germline V gene, CDR1 is SEHNR and CDR2 is FQNEAQ (reference sequence). The CDR3 totals 14 residues. Points on this clone: The antigen is not known.

It was across several immunoSEQ plates that each subset's genomic DNA was evenly split. 200 to 250 ng DNA, 30,000 or so T cell genomes, went into each sorted-subset replicate PCR. Profiled with immunoSEQ multiplex PCR; TCRdb holds only in-frame clones, not every one. This table has a few million clones, 93% appearing once. Positively selected for CCR7, the CD45RO-negative cells used as naive CD8 cells excluded terminally differentiated effector memory CD45RA+ cells. This chain uses TRBV7-9 with TRBJ2-7; 7 nucleotides match TRBD2. The sequenced sample was naive CD8+ T cells from PBMCs. This clonotype originated in a man between 18 and 29 years old in good health. Some clones in this sample may be carry-over from other donors' samples. This CDR3 reads CASSPRASGYEQYF. CDR3 bases: TGTGCCAGCAGCCCCCGGGCTAGCGGCTACGAGCAGTACTTC.